This T cell receptor (beta chain) was obtained from a study of T cell changes during pregnancy in multiple sclerosis. Some clones are missing from TCRdb's copy, which holds only in-frame ones; the method was immunoSEQ multiplex PCR. Here the sample spans approximately 20,000 clones, over 70% being singletons. Sample: CD8+ T cells from peripheral blood mononuclear cells, taken after pregnancy. This sequence originates from a female donor in good health, enrolled as a control in a pregnancy study.

The CDR3 sequence is CSVEQGMGTEAFF. Written as DNA, the CDR3 is TGCAGCGTTGAACAGGGAATGGGCACTGAAGCTTTCTTT. The rearrangement uses TRBV29-1 and TRBJ1-1; D may be TRBD1 (5 bases). Germline V gene data show CDR1 as SQVTM and CDR2 as ANQGSEA. Trimming shortened V by 2 bases and J by 4 bases, and 11 bases separated the two germline ends. The CDR3 is made up of 13 amino acids.